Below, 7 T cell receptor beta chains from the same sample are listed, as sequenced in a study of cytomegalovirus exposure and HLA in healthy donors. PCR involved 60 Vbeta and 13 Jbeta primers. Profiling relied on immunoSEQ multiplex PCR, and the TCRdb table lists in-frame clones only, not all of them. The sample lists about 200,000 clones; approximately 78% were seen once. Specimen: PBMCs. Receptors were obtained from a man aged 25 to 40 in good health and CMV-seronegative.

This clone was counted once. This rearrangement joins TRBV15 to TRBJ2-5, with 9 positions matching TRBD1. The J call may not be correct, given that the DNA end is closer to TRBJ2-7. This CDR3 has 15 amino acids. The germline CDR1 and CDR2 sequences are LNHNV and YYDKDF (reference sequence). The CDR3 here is CATSRDRDFSYEQYF. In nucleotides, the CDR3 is TGTGCCACCAGCCGGGACAGGGACTTCTCCTACGAGCAGTACTTC.

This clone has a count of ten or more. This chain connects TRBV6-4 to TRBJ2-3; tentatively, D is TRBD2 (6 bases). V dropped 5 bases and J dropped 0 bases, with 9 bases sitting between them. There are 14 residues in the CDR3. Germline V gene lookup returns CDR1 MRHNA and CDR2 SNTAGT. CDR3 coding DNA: TGTGCCAGCAGTTATGGGGGGAGCACAGATACGCAGTATTTT. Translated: CASSYGGSTDTQYF.

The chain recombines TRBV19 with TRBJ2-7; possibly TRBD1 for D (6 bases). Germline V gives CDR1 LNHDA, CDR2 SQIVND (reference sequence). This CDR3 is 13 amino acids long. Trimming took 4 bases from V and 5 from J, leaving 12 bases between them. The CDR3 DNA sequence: TGTGCCAGTAGTACGAACAGGGCCGACGAGCAGTACTTC. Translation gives CASSTNRADEQYF.

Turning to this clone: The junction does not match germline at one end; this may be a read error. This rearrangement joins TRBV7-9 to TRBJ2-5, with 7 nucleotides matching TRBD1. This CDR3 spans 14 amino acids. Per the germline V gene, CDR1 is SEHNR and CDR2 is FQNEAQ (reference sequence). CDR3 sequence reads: CSSSLQGMGETQYF. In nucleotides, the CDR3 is TGTTCCAGCAGCCTACAGGGGATGGGAGAGACCCAGTACTTC.

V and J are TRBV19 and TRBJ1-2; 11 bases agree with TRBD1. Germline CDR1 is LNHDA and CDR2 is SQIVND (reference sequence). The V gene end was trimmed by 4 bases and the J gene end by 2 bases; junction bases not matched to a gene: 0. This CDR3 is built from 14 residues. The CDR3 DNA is TGTGCCAGTAGTAGGACAGGGGGCAACTATGGCTACACCTTC. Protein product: CASSRTGGNYGYTF.

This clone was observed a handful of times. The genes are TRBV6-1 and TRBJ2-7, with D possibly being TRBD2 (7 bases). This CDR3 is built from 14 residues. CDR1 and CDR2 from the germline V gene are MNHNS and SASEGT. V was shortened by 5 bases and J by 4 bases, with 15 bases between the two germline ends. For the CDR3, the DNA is TGTGCCAGCAGTACAGTGGGGGGGCGGTACGAGCAGTACTTC. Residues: CASSTVGGRYEQYF.

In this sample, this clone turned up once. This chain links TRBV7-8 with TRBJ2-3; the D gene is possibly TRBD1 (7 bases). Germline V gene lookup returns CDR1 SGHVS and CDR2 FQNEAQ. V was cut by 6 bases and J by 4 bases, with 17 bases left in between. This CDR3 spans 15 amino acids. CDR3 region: CASSYFRGESDTQYF. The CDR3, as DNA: TGTGCCAGCAGTTACTTCAGGGGGGAGTCAGATACGCAGTATTTT.